This entry lists 18 T cell receptor beta chains sequenced from one sample in a study of T cell responses to AZD1222 COVID-19 vaccine. This table comes from immunoSEQ multiplex PCR, and its TCRdb copy is limited to in-frame clones, with some not included. The sample lists roughly 180,000 clones; about nine tenths were seen once. The sequenced sample was peripheral blood, obtained on day 0 of MenACWY control vaccination. These receptors were obtained from an adult in good health.

The V call is TRBV28, the J call TRBJ2-7; no definite D call. CDR3 length equals 15 residues. Looked up from germline, CDR1 is MDHEN and CDR2 is SYDVKM. V shed 5 bases and J shed 0 bases, with 14 bases lying between them. CDR3 DNA sequence: TGTGCCAGCAGTACGCCGGCGGTGAGCTCCTACGAGCAGTACTTC. Residues: CASSTPAVSSYEQYF.

CDR3 bases: TGTGCCAGCAGTTTCGACAGGGTCCATGGCTACACCTTC. Residues: CASSFDRVHGYTF. The chain uses TRBV27 and TRBJ1-2, with 7 bases fitting TRBD1. The V and J ends lost 3 bases and 6 bases, in that order; junction bases with no gene match: 4. CDR1 MNHEY and CDR2 SMNVEV come from the germline V gene (reference sequence). CDR3 length: 13 residues.

This clone was observed once. The gene calls are TRBV5-5 and TRBJ1-1; maybe TRBD1 (5 bases). The V gene's germline CDR1 is SGHKS and CDR2 YYEKEE (reference sequence). This CDR3 is 15 amino acids long. With 0 bases removed from V and 2 bases from J, the gap between germline ends came to 11 bases. The CDR3, as DNA: TGTGCCAGCAGCTTGGAGTGGGGCCTAAACACTGAAGCTTTCTTT. Protein sequence: CASSLEWGLNTEAFF.

The J gene is TRBJ2-1, the V gene TRBV21-1; the table gives TRBD1 as D, unverified against the DNA. TRBV21-1 is marked as a pseudogene. The CDR3 has 17 amino acids. The CDR3 nucleotides are TGTGCCAGCAACCTAGGGACAGGTGGTTTACATTGCAATGAGCAGTTCTTC. This gives the protein CASNLGTGGLHCNEQFF.

The chain is built from TRBV25-1 and TRBJ2-3; tentatively, D is TRBD2 (6 bases). The CDR3 spans 14 residues. The germline V gene encodes CDR1 MGHDK and CDR2 SYGVNS. The V end was cut by 8 bases, the J end by 2 bases, with 14 bases between. The CDR3 region is CASSIAANTDTQYF. CDR3 in DNA: TGTGCCAGCTCCATAGCGGCCAACACAGATACGCAGTATTTT.

This chain uses TRBV5-8 with TRBJ1-1; D perhaps matches TRBD1 (5 bases). This CDR3 is 14 amino acids long. Trimming removed 4 bases from V and 3 bases from J, with 13 bases in between. Germline V gene sequence: CDR1 SGHTS, CDR2 YDEGEE. The CDR3 DNA reads TGTGCCAGCAGCCCCCGGGGGTTGTACACTGAAGCTTTCTTT. Amino acids: CASSPRGLYTEAFF.

V is TRBV4-2 and J is TRBJ2-7; TRBD2 matches at 7 bases. The CDR3 runs 14 residues. Germline CDR1 LGHNA, CDR2 YNFKEQ. The junction had 8 bases not matched to a gene; V was cut back by 2 bases and J by 7 bases. CDR3 loop: CASSQTSVSLEQYF. CDR3 nucleotide sequence: TGTGCCAGCAGCCAAACTAGCGTATCCCTGGAGCAGTACTTC.

The rearrangement uses TRBV11-2 and TRBJ1-1; D is ambiguous. This CDR3 spans 11 amino acids. Per the germline V gene, CDR1 is SGHAT and CDR2 is FQNNGV. Trimming removed 5 bases from V and 8 bases from J, with 9 bases in between. Here the CDR3 reads CASSAMREAFF. CDR3 bases: TGTGCCAGCAGCGCCATGAGGGAAGCTTTCTTT.

This clone was seen once. V gene TRBV7-9 combines with J gene TRBJ1-2; D unclear. Germline CDR1 reads SEHNR; CDR2 reads FQNEAQ (reference sequence). There are 16 residues in the CDR3. V shed 4 bases and J shed 8 bases, with 23 bases lying between them. The CDR3 nucleotides read TGTGCCAGCAGCTCCACGTTTGGGCGAGGGTTGGGAGGCTACACCTTC. Its translation is CASSSTFGRGLGGYTF.

This clone was observed a handful of times. This sequence joins TRBV27 and TRBJ1-1; 7 bases map to TRBD1. V dropped 2 bases and J dropped 4; count of bases not matched to a gene: 1. The CDR3 runs to 13 residues. Germline CDR1 MNHEY, CDR2 SMNVEV (reference sequence). The CDR3 region is CASSLNRGTEAFF. CDR3 nucleotide sequence: TGTGCCAGCAGTTTAAACAGGGGCACTGAAGCTTTCTTT.

The chain couples TRBV14 to TRBJ2-3; D is uncertain. Trimming removed 1 base at V and 3 bases at J, with 8 bases between. Germline V lookup: CDR1 SGHDN, CDR2 FVKESK. The CDR3 sequence is 14 residues long. The DNA of the CDR3 is TGTGCCAGCAGCCAAGGGCTCGGAACAGATACGCAGTATTTT. Amino acid sequence: CASSQGLGTDTQYF.

The chain joins TRBV6-5 to TRBJ2-7, with 8 nucleotides matching TRBD1. The CDR3 contains 15 residues. Losses at the gene ends were 0 bases for V and 3 bases for J; bases not matched to a gene: 4. The germline V gene has CDR1 MNHEY and CDR2 SVGAGI. The DNA for the CDR3 is TGTGCCAGCAGTTACTCTTCAGGGGGCTTCTACGAGCAGTACTTC. Translation gives CASSYSSGGFYEQYF.

The chain is built from TRBV19 and TRBJ2-3; a possible D gene is TRBD2 (5 bases). This CDR3 has 15 amino acids. CDR1 and CDR2 from the germline V gene are LNHDA and SQIVND (reference sequence). The V and J ends lost 3 bases and 0 bases respectively, with 10 bases between them. CDR3 DNA sequence: TGTGCCAGTAGTATGAGGACTGGGAGCACAGATACGCAGTATTTT. Protein product: CASSMRTGSTDTQYF.

This clone was counted only a few times. This sequence joins TRBV19 and TRBJ1-2, with D possibly being TRBD1 (5 bases). The germline V gene encodes CDR1 LNHDA and CDR2 SQIVND (reference sequence). The CDR3 totals 13 residues. Trimming shortened V by 6 bases and J by 7 bases, and 15 bases separated the two germline ends. In DNA form, the CDR3 reads TGTGCCAGTAGGCCCGGGACCTCCACTGGCTACACCTTC. Amino acid sequence: CASRPGTSTGYTF.

This clone was detected a few times. The chain uses TRBV7-9 and TRBJ1-2; no clear D gene. The germline V and J ends were trimmed by 5 bases and 3 bases, with 10 bases remaining between them. This CDR3 has 13 residues. Germline V gene sequence: CDR1 SEHNR, CDR2 FQNEAQ (reference sequence). CDR3: CASSAGGHYGYTF. DNA of the CDR3: TGTGCCAGCAGCGCCGGAGGCCACTATGGCTACACCTTC.

V is TRBV28 and J is TRBJ1-4; unclear D gene. From germline, CDR1 is MDHEN and CDR2 SYDVKM. The CDR3 sequence is 16 residues long. V shed 5 bases and J shed 0 bases, with 13 bases lying between them. CDR3 in DNA: TGTGCCAGCAGTGACCCGGCAGGAGCAACTAATGAAAAACTGTTTTTT. Translation: CASSDPAGATNEKLFF.

The chain couples TRBV7-2 to TRBJ1-5, with D perhaps matching TRBD1 (5 bases). The CDR3 totals 13 residues. Germline assignment: CDR1 SGHTA and CDR2 FQGNSA. Trimming left V 5 bases short and J 7 bases short, with 12 bases between. CDR3 in amino acids: CASSTQGLQPQHF. The CDR3 coding sequence is TGTGCCAGCAGCACCCAGGGATTGCAGCCCCAGCATTTT.

V usage is TRBV10-3 and J usage is TRBJ2-1; maybe TRBD2 (5 bases). V gave up 10 bases and J gave up 4 bases, with 20 bases separating them. There are 15 residues in the CDR3. CDR1 ENHRY and CDR2 SYGVKD come from the germline V gene. This CDR3 is CATGLSEDVYNEQFF. CDR3 DNA: TGTGCCACGGGTTTATCGGAGGATGTATACAATGAGCAGTTCTTC.